This T cell receptor beta chain was observed in a study of blood T cell repertoires in COVID-19. Study background: Acute and convalescent COVID-19 specimens originated in the United States, Italy and Spain.

This CDR3 is 16 amino acids long. The germline gives CDR1 SGHDT, CDR2 YYEEEE. V lost 3 bases and J 0 bases, leaving 14 bases between the germline ends. In the original processing: Cell counts per sample came from amplifying reference gene primers. The method was immunoSEQ multiplex PCR; TCRdb's version includes in-frame clones alone and lacks a portion of them. V and J calls and clone size are copied from that table; D and trimming were computed from the DNA. The sample has about 160,000 clones; roughly 80% are singletons. V gene TRBV5-6 combines with J gene TRBJ2-3; a weak D match, TRBD1 (5 bases). This TCR was recovered from a man in his sixties with acute or convalescent COVID-19. The sequenced material came from peripheral blood. CDR3 protein: CASSSLGVPSTDTQYF. CDR3 nucleotides: TGTGCCAGCAGCTCCTTAGGGGTACCGAGCACAGATACGCAGTATTTT. Complete variable domain (other parts from reference TRBV5-6 and TRBJ2-3): DAGVTQSPTHLIKTRGQQVTLRCSPKSGHDTVSWYQQALGQGPQFIFQYYEEEERQRGNFPDRFSGHQFPNYSSELNVNALLLGDSALYLCASSSLGVPSTDTQYFGPGTRLTVL.